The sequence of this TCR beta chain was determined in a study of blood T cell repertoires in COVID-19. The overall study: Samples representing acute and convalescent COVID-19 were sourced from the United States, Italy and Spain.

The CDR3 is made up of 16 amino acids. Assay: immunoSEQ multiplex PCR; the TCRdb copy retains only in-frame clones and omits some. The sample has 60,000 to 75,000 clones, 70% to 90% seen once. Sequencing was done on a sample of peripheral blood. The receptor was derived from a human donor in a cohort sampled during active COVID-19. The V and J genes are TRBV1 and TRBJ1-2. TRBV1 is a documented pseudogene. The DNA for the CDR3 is TGCACCAGCAGCCAAGATCTGGGCGGGACTAACTATGGCTACACCTTC. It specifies CTSSQDLGGTNYGYTF.